One and the same sample provided the 24 T cell receptor beta chains below, sequenced in a study of blood T cell repertoires in COVID-19. Sequencing used immunoSEQ multiplex PCR; TCRdb keeps in-frame clones, though not all of them. The profile shows roughly 260,000 clones, about 91% of them singletons. Input material: peripheral blood. All receptors come from a person aged 18 to 30 with COVID-19, enrolled during active disease.

The chain carries TRBV27 and TRBJ2-2, with D maybe TRBD2 (6 bases). CDR3 length: 15 residues. The V gene lost 3 bases and the J gene lost 8 bases, with 16 bases spanning the gap. Germline CDR1 and CDR2: MNHEY and SMNVEV (reference sequence). The CDR3 spells CASSFAGKSGGELFF. For the CDR3, the DNA is TGTGCCAGCAGTTTTGCGGGAAAGTCGGGAGGGGAGCTGTTTTTT.

The chain joins TRBV18 to TRBJ2-7, with 10 bases that match TRBD2. V lost 1 base and J lost 3; bases outside the gene matches: 6. Germline V lookup: CDR1 KGHSH, CDR2 LQKENI. The CDR3 is made up of 16 amino acids. Here the CDR3 reads CASSPQLAGVNYEQYF. The DNA for the CDR3 is TGTGCCAGCTCACCACAGCTAGCGGGAGTAAACTACGAGCAGTACTTC.

V gene TRBV5-6 combines with J gene TRBJ2-1, with 9 bases aligning to TRBD2. The germline V gene encodes CDR1 SGHDT and CDR2 YYEEEE. The CDR3 length is 16 residues. The junction had 10 bases not matched to a gene; V was cut back by 3 bases and J by 6 bases. The CDR3, as DNA: TGTGCCAGCAGCTCCCAAGTGGCGGGAGGGGTCAATGAGCAGTTCTTC. It yields the protein CASSSQVAGGVNEQFF.

The chain uses TRBV7-9 and TRBJ2-7, with a tentative D call TRBD2 (5 bases). Trimming stripped 4 bases from V and 5 bases from J, with 24 bases between. This CDR3 has 17 amino acids. Looked up from germline, CDR1 is SEHNR and CDR2 is FQNEAQ (reference sequence). Written as DNA, the CDR3 is TGTGCCAGCAGCTATCCCTCTTCCGGGGTGATCCCCCACGAGCAGTACTTC. It is translated as CASSYPSSGVIPHEQYF.

J is TRBJ1-4 and V is TRBV4-1; 8 nucleotides match TRBD1. Unmatched junction bases numbered 8, after V lost 1 base and J lost 7 bases. Per germline, CDR1 MGHRA and CDR2 YSYEKL. This CDR3 spans 16 amino acids. CDR3 protein: CASSQVITGGREKLFF. The CDR3 DNA reads TGCGCCAGCAGCCAAGTGATAACAGGGGGACGTGAAAAACTGTTTTTT.

The rearrangement links TRBV3-1 (or the pseudogene TRBV3-2) to TRBJ1-2; D is possibly TRBD1 (5 bases). Deletions cut 5 bases from V and 2 bases from J, with 9 bases between. Germline V lookup: CDR1 LGHDT, CDR2 YNNKEL (reference sequence). The CDR3 extends over 13 amino acids. The CDR3 sequence: CASSTGINYGYTF. The CDR3 nucleotides are TGTGCCAGCAGCACAGGAATAAACTATGGCTACACCTTC.

CDR3 bases: TGCGCCAGCAGCACAGCCGGGACACAACAAGAGACCCAGTACTTC. Translation: CASSTAGTQQETQYF. This chain connects TRBV5-1 to TRBJ2-5, with a weak D call TRBD1 (6 bases). V was clipped by 4 bases and J by 2 bases, with 15 bases between them. Germline V gene lookup returns CDR1 SGHRS and CDR2 YFSETQ. The CDR3 extends over 15 amino acids. Full variable domain (remainder filled in from reference TRBV5-1 and TRBJ2-5): KAGVTQTPRYLIKTRGQQVTLSCSPISGHRSVSWYQQTPGQGLQFLFEYFSETQRNKGNFPGRFSGRQFSNSRSEMNVSTLELGDSALYLCASSTAGTQQETQYFGPGTRLLVL.

The chain has TRBV11-1 and TRBJ1-6; maybe TRBD1 (5 bases). The germline V gene encodes CDR1 SGHAT and CDR2 FQDESV (reference sequence). Deletions cut 3 bases from V and 9 bases from J, with 12 bases between. The length of the CDR3 is 14 residues. CDR3: CASSLRGGSSPLHF. The DNA for the CDR3 is TGTGCCAGCAGCTTGAGGGGAGGGAGTTCACCCCTCCACTTT.

The V call is TRBV7-8, the J call TRBJ2-1, with D maybe TRBD2 (7 bases). The CDR3 runs 13 residues. Per the germline V gene, CDR1 is SGHVS and CDR2 is FQNEAQ. CDR3 DNA sequence: TGTGGGTCGGGGGGCCCCTCCTACAATGAGCAGTTCTTC. The encoded protein is CGSGGPSYNEQFF.

The V and J genes are TRBV28 and TRBJ2-5; 10 nucleotides line up with TRBD2. Unmatched junction bases numbered 5, after V lost 11 bases and J lost 2 bases. The CDR3 consists of 13 residues. From germline, CDR1 is MDHEN and CDR2 SYDVKM. This CDR3 reads CAAGLADQETQYF. In DNA, the CDR3 is TGTGCCGCAGGACTAGCGGATCAAGAGACCCAGTACTTC.

The V gene is TRBV7-9, the J gene TRBJ1-2; 7 positions match TRBD1. V dropped 6 bases and J dropped 3; count of bases not matched to a gene: 13. The CDR3 is 16 amino acids. Germline V gene lookup returns CDR1 SEHNR and CDR2 FQNEAQ (reference sequence). This CDR3 reads CASSWDSNPWDYGYTF. In DNA form, the CDR3 reads TGTGCCAGCAGTTGGGACAGCAATCCTTGGGACTATGGCTACACCTTC.

Remarks on this clone: Additional DNA sequences in this sample encode the identical CDR3. This sequence joins TRBV12-3 or TRBV12-4 and TRBJ1-1; no clear D gene. V lost 8 bases and J lost 4, with 5 bases in between. The CDR3 length is 10 residues. The CDR3 region has the DNA TGTGCCAGCGGGAGCACTGAAGCTTTCTTT. The encoded protein is CASGSTEAFF.

The rearrangement joins TRBV9 to TRBJ2-5, with D perhaps TRBD1 (5 bases). The CDR3 spans 14 residues. Germline lookup yields CDR1 SGDLS and CDR2 YYNGEE. V was cut by 3 bases and J by 5 bases, with 14 bases left in between. In DNA, the CDR3 is TGTGCCAGCAGCGGAAACTCAGGGATTGAGACCCAGTACTTC. Amino acids: CASSGNSGIETQYF.

The chain carries TRBV29-1 and TRBJ2-3; 8 positions agree with TRBD2. The V and J ends lost 5 bases and 0 bases, in that order; junction bases with no gene match: 10. Germline CDR1 reads SQVTM; CDR2 reads ANQGSEA. The CDR3 totals 16 residues. CDR3 DNA sequence: TGCAGCGTTACGGGCGGGGTAGCGGGGAGCACAGATACGCAGTATTTT. Residues: CSVTGGVAGSTDTQYF.

This sequence joins TRBV28 and TRBJ1-1; no clear D. There are 15 residues in the CDR3. Trimming removed 3 bases at V and 5 bases at J, with 16 bases between. Germline V gene data show CDR1 as MDHEN and CDR2 as SYDVKM. This CDR3 reads CASSLTSGVGTEAFF. Written as DNA, the CDR3 is TGTGCCAGCAGTTTGACCAGCGGCGTCGGGACTGAAGCTTTCTTT.

The CDR3 nucleotides read TGTGCCAGCAGCCGAGAAGCAGGCAGGGCGGTCTACGAGCAGTACTTC. Protein product: CASSREAGRAVYEQYF. The rearrangement uses TRBV4-2 and TRBJ2-7; the D gene is possibly TRBD1 (5 bases). The CDR3 consists of 16 residues. Germline loops: CDR1 LGHNA, CDR2 YNFKEQ. Trimming shortened V by 4 bases and J by 3 bases, and 19 bases separated the two germline ends.

The chain has TRBV15 and TRBJ2-7; 10 nucleotides agree with TRBD1. J gave up 3 bases and V 1 base, and 6 bases lay outside the gene matches. The CDR3 loop spans 16 amino acids. Germline lookup yields CDR1 LNHNV and CDR2 YYDKDF (reference sequence). The CDR3 loop reads CATSRARGQGDYEQYF. CDR3 bases: TGTGCCACCAGCAGAGCCCGCGGACAGGGGGACTACGAGCAGTACTTC.

This clone was recorded only once. The chain has TRBV6-4 and TRBJ2-1; the match to TRBD2 covers 11 bases. With 6 bases clipped from V and 7 bases from J, the junction kept 8 bases outside the gene matches. CDR1 MRHNA and CDR2 SNTAGT come from the germline V gene. This CDR3 is built from 15 residues. Here the CDR3 reads CASSEGTSGLNEQFF. CDR3 DNA sequence: TGTGCCAGCAGCGAGGGGACTAGCGGATTAAATGAGCAGTTCTTC.

V gene TRBV27 combines with J gene TRBJ2-2, with 11 bases matching TRBD1. Per the germline V gene, CDR1 is MNHEY and CDR2 is SMNVEV (reference sequence). V lost 7 bases and J lost 0; bases outside the gene matches: 10. The CDR3 extends over 18 amino acids. The CDR3 DNA reads TGTGCCAGCACCCCAAGGACAGGGGGCGATCCGAACACCGGGGAGCTGTTTTTT. Protein product: CASTPRTGGDPNTGELFF.

This clone is a singleton in its sample. V gene TRBV4-3 combines with J gene TRBJ2-5, with a tentative D call TRBD1 (7 bases). Trimming pared 3 bases from V and 1 base from J, leaving 12 bases between. Germline CDR1 and CDR2: LGHNA and YSLEER. This CDR3 spans 15 amino acids. The CDR3 DNA sequence: TGCGCCAGCAGCCAGCAGGGGGGCTCCCAAGAGACCCAGTACTTC. It yields the protein CASSQQGGSQETQYF.

The chain combines TRBV23-1 with TRBJ2-2; D is possibly TRBD1 (6 bases). TRBV23-1 is treated as an ORF (open reading frame) with a function not yet certain. This CDR3 comprises 13 residues. V was clipped by 8 bases and J by 5 bases, with 12 bases between them. CDR3 sequence reads: CASGPTGTGELFF. The CDR3 DNA reads TGCGCCAGCGGCCCAACAGGGACCGGGGAGCTGTTTTTT.

For this clone: One end of the junction does not line up with germline, which may come from a read error. The chain couples TRBV28 to TRBJ2-7, with 7 nucleotides matching TRBD2. From germline, CDR1 is MDHEN and CDR2 SYDVKM. CDR3 length equals 13 residues. CDR3 amino acids: CATGGPSSGELGF. The CDR3 DNA follows: TGTGCCACGGGGGGACCTTCTAGCGGCGAACTGGGCTTC.

The chain is built from TRBV2 and TRBJ2-3; tentatively, D is TRBD2 (6 bases). Germline CDR1 is SNHLY and CDR2 is FYNNEI. This CDR3 contains 14 residues. V was pared by 7 bases and J by 2 bases, with 13 bases between. The CDR3 DNA reads TGTGCCAGCAAACGCGGGGAAGACACAGATACGCAGTATTTT. Protein: CASKRGEDTDTQYF.

The chain is built from TRBV4-1 and TRBJ2-7; D gene ambiguous. The germline V gene has CDR1 MGHRA and CDR2 YSYEKL. V was pared by 3 bases and J by 3 bases, with 12 bases between. CDR3 length: 14 residues. DNA of the CDR3: TGCGCCAGCAGCCAGTCGCAGCCAGGCTACGAGCAGTACTTC. It is translated as CASSQSQPGYEQYF.